One T cell receptor (beta chain) is described in this entry. This clonotype has a handful of counts. Its recognized antigen is unknown. The sample is drawn from a study of alternative splicing in chronic myeloid leukemia remission (dated by TCRdb to the early 2020s). Regarding the study in general: RNA sequencing was used to profile peripheral blood taken from chronic-phase CML patients both at diagnosis and at remission, and those profiles were then compared against healthy donors. The female/male split was 11/5 for diagnosis samples, 8/3 for remission samples and 2/4 for controls. The median age was approximately 54 years at diagnosis, 56 to 60 at remission and approximately 36 for the healthy controls. For diagnosis, remission and control samples alike, total RNA was extracted from peripheral blood mononuclear cells using Trizol.

The library was generated by bulk RNA-seq. The TruSeq Stranded RNA sample prep kit was used to generate libraries of poly-A-enriched mRNA from an input of about 1 ug total RNA. Paired-end sequencing was performed on a HiSeq 2500, with each sample sequenced in triplicate. A read length of 125 nucleotides per mate was used for RNA-seq. The original methods were these. Reads were trimmed and aligned to hg38 using STAR v2.7, and quality control was performed with FASTQC, RSeQC and multiqc. Salmon 0.14.1 was used to quantify gene expression levels as transcripts per million (TPM). Principal component analysis suggested that trial, library batch, sequencing batch, treatment regimen and sex did not drive transcriptomic profiles. TCRdb reprocessed the reads, reporting each CDR3 protein sequence once and no DNA. The V and J calls were not made by the authors but by TCRdb's processing. Within this sample are 150 to 200 distinct CDR3 sequences, with 85% to 95% of them counted one time only. Approximately 15% of the sample belongs to the ten largest clones.

Roughly 6 healthy donors provided peripheral blood as normal controls. From the cysteine up to the phenylalanine, the CDR3 has a length of 13 residues. The protein alone is recorded here. What the research found in general, with its limitations: Strong differences in blood cell composition were observed between timepoints, with a shift from myeloid progenitor enrichment at diagnosis to mature lymphoid enrichment at remission. At remission, blood cell composition was found to be reconfigured to resemble that of lymphoid cell-enriched normal controls.

The sequence came from a person aged 25 to 55 in good health. Rearrangement joined TRBV12-3 or TRBV12-4 to TRBJ1-2; lacking DNA, the TRBD1 call made by TCRdb goes unchecked. The sample taken for sequencing was PBMCs. The CDR3 region has the sequence CASRVTGDYGYTF.